This passage covers 2 T cell receptor beta chains from one sample sequenced in a study of Graves' ophthalmopathy and Graves' hyperthyroidism. RNA transcripts served as template for amplifying TCR beta CDR3 sequences. In the first round, RT-PCR was carried out with HTBI primers, and a multiplex PCR formed the second round. MiXCR, run by TCRdb on the multiplex PCR reads, gives a single entry per CDR3 protein. The table lists 210,000 or so distinct CDR3 sequences, less than 30% of them singletons. The sample comprised peripheral blood. These receptors were taken from a man aged 45-60 years with Graves' ophthalmopathy.

At least ten counts were recorded for this clonotype. The gene calls are TRBV20-1 and TRBJ2-5; possible D gene TRBD2, 5 bases. This CDR3 spans 15 amino acids. V gave up 1 base and J gave up 4 bases, with 16 bases separating them. CDR1 is DFQATT, CDR2 SNEGSKA, per germline (reference sequence). The CDR3 region has the DNA TGCAGTGCTAGAGTCCCACGTGGGAGAGGAGAGACCCAGTACTTC. This encodes CSARVPRGRGETQYF.

This clonotype was detected many times. The chain couples TRBV20-1 to TRBJ2-5, with TRBD2 matching 9 bases. With 3 bases clipped from V and 0 bases from J, the junction kept 5 bases outside the gene matches. The CDR3 runs 15 residues. Germline CDR1 reads DFQATT; CDR2 reads SNEGSKA (reference sequence). CDR3 bases: TGCAGTGCTAGTCCCGCTAGCGGGAACCAAGAGACCCAGTACTTC. Residues: CSASPASGNQETQYF.